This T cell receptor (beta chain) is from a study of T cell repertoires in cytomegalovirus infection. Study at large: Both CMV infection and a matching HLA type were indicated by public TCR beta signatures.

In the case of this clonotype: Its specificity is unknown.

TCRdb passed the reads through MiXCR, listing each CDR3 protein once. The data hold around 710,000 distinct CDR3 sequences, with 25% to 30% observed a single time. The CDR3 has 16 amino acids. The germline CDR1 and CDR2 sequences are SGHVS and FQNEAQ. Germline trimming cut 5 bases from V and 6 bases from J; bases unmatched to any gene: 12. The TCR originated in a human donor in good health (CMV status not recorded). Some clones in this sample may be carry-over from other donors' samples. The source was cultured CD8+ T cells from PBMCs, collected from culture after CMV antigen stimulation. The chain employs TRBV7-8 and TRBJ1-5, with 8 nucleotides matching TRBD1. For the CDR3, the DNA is TGTGCCAGCAGCCTTCACAAGACAGGGGAGGGTCAGCCCCAGCATTTT. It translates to CASSLHKTGEGQPQHF. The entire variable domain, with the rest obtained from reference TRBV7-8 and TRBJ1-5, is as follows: GAGVSQSPRYKVAKRGQDVALRCDPISGHVSLFWYQQALGQGPEFLTYFQNEAQLDKSGLPSDRFFAERPEGSVSTLKIQRTQQEDSAVYLCASSLHKTGEGQPQHFGDGTRLSIL.